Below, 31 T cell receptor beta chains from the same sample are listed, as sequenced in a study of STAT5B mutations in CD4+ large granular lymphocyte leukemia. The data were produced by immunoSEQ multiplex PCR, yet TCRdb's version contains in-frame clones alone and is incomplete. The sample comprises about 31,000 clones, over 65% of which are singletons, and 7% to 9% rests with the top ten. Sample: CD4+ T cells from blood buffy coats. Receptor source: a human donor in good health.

CDR3 protein: CASTGGDGYTF. DNA for the CDR3: TGTGCCAGCACCGGGGGGGATGGCTACACCTTC. The chain couples TRBV6-6 to TRBJ1-2, with a weak D call TRBD1 (5 bases). CDR3 length: 11 residues. With 7 bases removed from V and 6 bases from J, the gap between germline ends came to 9 bases. Germline CDR1 is MNHNY and CDR2 is SVGAGI (reference sequence).

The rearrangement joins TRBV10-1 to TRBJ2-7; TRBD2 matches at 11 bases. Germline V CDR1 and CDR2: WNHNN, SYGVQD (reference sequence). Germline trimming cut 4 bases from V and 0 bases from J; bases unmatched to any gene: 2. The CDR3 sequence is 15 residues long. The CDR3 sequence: CASSVAGGPSYEQYF. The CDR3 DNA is TGCGCCAGCAGTGTAGCGGGAGGGCCCTCCTACGAGCAGTACTTC.

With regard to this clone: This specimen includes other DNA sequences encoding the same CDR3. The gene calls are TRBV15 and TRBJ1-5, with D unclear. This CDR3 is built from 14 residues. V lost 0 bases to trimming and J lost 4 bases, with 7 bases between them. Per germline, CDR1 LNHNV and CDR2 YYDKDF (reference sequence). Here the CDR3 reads CATSRDRANQPQHF. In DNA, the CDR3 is TGTGCCACCAGCAGAGATCGGGCGAATCAGCCCCAGCATTTT.

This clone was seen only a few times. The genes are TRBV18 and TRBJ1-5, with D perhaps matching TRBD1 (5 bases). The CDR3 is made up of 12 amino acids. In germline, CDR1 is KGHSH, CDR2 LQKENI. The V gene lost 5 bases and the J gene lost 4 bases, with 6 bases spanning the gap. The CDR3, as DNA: TGTGCCAGCTCAGCAGGGAATCAGCCCCAGCATTTT. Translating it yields CASSAGNQPQHF.

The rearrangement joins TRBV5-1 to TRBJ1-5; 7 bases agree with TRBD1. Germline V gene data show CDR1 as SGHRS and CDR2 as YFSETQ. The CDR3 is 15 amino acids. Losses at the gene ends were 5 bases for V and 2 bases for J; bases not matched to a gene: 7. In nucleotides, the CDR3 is TGCGCCAGCAGTCCGACAGGGTCTCGCAATCAGCCCCAGCATTTT. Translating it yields CASSPTGSRNQPQHF.

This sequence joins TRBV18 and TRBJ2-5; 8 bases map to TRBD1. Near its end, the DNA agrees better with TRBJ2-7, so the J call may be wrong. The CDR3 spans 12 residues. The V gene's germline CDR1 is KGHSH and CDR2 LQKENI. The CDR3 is CASSTTGGEQYF. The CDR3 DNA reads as TGTGCCAGCTCAACTACAGGGGGCGAGCAGTACTTC.

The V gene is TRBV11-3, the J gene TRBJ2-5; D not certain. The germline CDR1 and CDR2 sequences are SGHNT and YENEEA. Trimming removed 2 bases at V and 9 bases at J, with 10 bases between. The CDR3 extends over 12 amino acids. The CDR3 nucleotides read TGTGCCAGCAGCTTAAGCCCCCACGCCCAGTACTTC. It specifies CASSLSPHAQYF.

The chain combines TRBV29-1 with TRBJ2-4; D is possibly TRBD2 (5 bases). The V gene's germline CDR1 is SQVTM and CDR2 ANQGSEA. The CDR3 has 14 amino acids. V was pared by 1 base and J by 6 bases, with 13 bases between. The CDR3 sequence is CSVEVLLEGNIQYF. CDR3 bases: TGCAGCGTTGAAGTTTTACTTGAGGGAAACATTCAGTACTTC.

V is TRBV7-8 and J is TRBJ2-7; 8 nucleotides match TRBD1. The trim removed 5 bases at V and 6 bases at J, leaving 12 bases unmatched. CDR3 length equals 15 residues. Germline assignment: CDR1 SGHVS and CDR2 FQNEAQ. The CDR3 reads CASSVRDRTASEQYF. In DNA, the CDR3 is TGTGCCAGCAGCGTCCGGGACAGGACGGCCTCCGAGCAGTACTTC.

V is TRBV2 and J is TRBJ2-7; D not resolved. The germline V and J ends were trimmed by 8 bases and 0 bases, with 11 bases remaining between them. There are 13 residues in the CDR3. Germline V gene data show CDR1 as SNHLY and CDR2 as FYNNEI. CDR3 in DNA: TGTGCCAGCTGCAGGCCCATCTCCTACGAGCAGTACTTC. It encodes CASCRPISYEQYF.

The CDR3 DNA reads TGCGCCAGCAGCCGGACGAGCGGGTCCGGAAACACCATATATTTT. It encodes CASSRTSGSGNTIYF. J is TRBJ1-3 and V is TRBV5-1; the D is unclear. The CDR3 consists of 15 residues. Trimming cost V 4 bases and J 4 bases, with 15 bases left between them. Germline V gene data show CDR1 as SGHRS and CDR2 as YFSETQ.

The CDR3 nucleotides are TGTGCCATCAAAAGGGACAGCCAGGGAACAGATACGCAGTATTTT. It codes for CAIKRDSQGTDTQYF. The chain links TRBV10-3 to TRBJ2-3, with 7 bases fitting TRBD1. V was pared by 7 bases and J by 3 bases, with 10 bases of the junction left unmatched. The germline CDR1 and CDR2 sequences are ENHRY and SYGVKD. The CDR3 consists of 15 residues.

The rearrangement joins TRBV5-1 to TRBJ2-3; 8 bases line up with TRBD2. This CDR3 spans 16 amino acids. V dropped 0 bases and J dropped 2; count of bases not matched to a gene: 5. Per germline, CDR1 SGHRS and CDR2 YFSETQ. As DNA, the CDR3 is TGCGCCAGCAGCTTGGTTCCGGGGGGGATCACAGATACGCAGTATTTT. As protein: CASSLVPGGITDTQYF.

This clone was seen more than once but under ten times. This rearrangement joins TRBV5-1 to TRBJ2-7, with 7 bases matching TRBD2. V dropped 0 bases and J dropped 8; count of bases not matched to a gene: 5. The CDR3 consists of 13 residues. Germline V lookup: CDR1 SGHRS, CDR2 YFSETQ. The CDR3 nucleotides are TGCGCCAGCAGCTTGGTTGTTAGCGGGCAGCAGTACTTC. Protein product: CASSLVVSGQQYF. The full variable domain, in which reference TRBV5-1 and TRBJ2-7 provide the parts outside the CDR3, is KAGVTQTPRYLIKTRGQQVTLSCSPISGHRSVSWYQQTPGQGLQFLFEYFSETQRNKGNFPGRFSGRQFSNSRSEMNVSTLELGDSALYLCASSLVVSGQQYFGPGTRLTVT.

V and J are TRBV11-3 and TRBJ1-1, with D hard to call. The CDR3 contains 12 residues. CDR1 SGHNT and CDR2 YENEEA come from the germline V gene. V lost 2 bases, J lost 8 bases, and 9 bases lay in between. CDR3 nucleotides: TGTGCCAGCAGCTTAACGCGCGGAGAAGCTTTCTTT. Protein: CASSLTRGEAFF.

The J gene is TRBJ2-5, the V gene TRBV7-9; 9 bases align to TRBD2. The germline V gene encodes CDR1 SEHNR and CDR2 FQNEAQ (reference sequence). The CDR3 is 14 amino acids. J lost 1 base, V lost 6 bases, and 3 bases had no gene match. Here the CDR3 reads CASSLGLAQETQYF. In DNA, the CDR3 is TGTGCCAGCAGTCTGGGACTAGCCCAAGAGACCCAGTACTTC.

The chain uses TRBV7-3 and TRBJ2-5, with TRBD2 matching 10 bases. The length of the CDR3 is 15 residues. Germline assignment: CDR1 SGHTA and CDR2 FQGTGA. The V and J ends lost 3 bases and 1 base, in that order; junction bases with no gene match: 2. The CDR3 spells CASSFLAGAQETQYF. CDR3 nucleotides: TGTGCCAGCAGCTTTCTAGCGGGGGCCCAAGAGACCCAGTACTTC.

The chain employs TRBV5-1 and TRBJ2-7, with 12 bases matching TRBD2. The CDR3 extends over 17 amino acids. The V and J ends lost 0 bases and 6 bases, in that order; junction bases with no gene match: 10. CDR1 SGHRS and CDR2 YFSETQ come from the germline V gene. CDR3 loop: CASSLGLLAGGGSEQYF. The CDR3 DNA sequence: TGCGCCAGCAGCTTGGGGCTACTAGCGGGAGGAGGTAGCGAGCAGTACTTC.

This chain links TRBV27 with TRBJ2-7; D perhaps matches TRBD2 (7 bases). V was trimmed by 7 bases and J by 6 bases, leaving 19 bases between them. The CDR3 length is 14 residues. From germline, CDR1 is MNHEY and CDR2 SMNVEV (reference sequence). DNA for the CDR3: TGTGCCAGCAATCCCAACGGGGGGCGAGGCGAGCAGTACTTC. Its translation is CASNPNGGRGEQYF.

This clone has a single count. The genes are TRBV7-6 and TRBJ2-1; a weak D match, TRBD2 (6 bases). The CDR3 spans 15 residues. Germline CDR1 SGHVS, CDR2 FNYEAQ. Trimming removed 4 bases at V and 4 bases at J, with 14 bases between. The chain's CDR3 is CASSSTRRGYNEQFF. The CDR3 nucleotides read TGTGCCAGCAGCTCGACTAGAAGGGGTTACAATGAGCAGTTCTTC.

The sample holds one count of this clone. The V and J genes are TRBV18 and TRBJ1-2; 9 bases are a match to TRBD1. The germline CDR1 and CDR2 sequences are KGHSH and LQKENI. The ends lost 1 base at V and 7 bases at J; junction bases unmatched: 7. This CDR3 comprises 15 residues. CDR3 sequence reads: CASSPLTGGWSGYTF. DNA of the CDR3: TGTGCCAGCTCACCACTTACAGGGGGCTGGTCTGGCTACACCTTC.

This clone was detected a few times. The CDR3 DNA sequence: TGCGCCAGCAGCTTTTCCGGCCCACTAGCGGGAGGGAACTACGAGCAGTACTTC. Translated: CASSFSGPLAGGNYEQYF. The chain recombines TRBV5-1 with TRBJ2-7; 13 bases line up with TRBD2. V trimming: 2 bases; J trimming: 3 bases; junction bases outside the gene matches: 11. This CDR3 spans 18 amino acids. Per germline, CDR1 SGHRS and CDR2 YFSETQ.

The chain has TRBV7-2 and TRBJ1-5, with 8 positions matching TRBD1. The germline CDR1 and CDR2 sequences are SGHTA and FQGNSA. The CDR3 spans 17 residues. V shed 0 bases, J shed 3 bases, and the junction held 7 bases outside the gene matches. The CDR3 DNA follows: TGTGCCAGCAGCTTAGCGCCCAGGGGGCAAATCAATCAGCCCCAGCATTTT. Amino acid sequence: CASSLAPRGQINQPQHF.

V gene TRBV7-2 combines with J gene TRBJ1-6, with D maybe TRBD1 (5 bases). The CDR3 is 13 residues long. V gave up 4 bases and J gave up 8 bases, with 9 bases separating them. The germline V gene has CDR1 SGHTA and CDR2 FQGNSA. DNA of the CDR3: TGTGCCAGCAGCTCCCTACAGGATTCACCCCTCCACTTT. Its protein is CASSSLQDSPLHF. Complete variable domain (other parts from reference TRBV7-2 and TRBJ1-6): GAGVSQSPSNKVTEKGKDVELRCDPISGHTALYWYRQSLGQGLEFLIYFQGNSAPDKSGLPSDRFSAERTGGSVSTLTIQRTQQEDSAVYLCASSSLQDSPLHFGNGTRLTVT.

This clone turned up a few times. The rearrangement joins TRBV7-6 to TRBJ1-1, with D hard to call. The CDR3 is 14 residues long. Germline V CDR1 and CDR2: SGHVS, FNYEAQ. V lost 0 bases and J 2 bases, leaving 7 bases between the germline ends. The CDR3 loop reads CASSLAGGNTEAFF. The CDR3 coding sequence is TGTGCCAGCAGCTTAGCGGGCGGTAACACTGAAGCTTTCTTT.

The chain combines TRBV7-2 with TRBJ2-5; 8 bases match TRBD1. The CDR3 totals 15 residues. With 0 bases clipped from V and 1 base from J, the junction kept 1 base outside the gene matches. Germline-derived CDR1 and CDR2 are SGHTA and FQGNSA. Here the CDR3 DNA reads TGTGCCAGCAGCTTAGCCGGGACAGGCCAAGAGACCCAGTACTTC. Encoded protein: CASSLAGTGQETQYF.

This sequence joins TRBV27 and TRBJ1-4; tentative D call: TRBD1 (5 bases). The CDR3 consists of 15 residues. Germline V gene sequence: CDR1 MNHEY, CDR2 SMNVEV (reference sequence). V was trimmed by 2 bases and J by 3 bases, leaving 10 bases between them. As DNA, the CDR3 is TGTGCCAGCAGTTTAATGGGGCTCGCTAATGAAAAACTGTTTTTT. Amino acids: CASSLMGLANEKLFF.

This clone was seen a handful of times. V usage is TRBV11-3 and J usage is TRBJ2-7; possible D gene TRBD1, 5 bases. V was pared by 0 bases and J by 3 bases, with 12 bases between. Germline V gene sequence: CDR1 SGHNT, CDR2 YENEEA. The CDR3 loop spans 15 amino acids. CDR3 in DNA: TGTGCCAGCAGCTTAGATTCGACAGTCCTCTACGAGCAGTACTTC. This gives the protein CASSLDSTVLYEQYF.

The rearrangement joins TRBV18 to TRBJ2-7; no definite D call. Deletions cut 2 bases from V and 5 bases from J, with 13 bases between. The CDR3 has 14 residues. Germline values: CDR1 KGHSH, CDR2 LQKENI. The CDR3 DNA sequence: TGTGCCAGCTCACCAAGGGTCGGAGCGCACGAGCAGTACTTC. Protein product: CASSPRVGAHEQYF.

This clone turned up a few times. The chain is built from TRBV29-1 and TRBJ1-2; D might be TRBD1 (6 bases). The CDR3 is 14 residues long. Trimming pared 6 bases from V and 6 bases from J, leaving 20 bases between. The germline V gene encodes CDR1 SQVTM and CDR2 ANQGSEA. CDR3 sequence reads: CSVVQGNVPHGYTF. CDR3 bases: TGCAGCGTGGTACAGGGAAATGTACCTCATGGCTACACCTTC.

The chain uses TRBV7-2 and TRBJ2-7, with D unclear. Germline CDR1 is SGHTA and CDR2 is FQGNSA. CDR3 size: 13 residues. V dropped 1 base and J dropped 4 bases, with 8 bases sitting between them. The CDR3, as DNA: TGTGCCAGCAGCTTAGATACGGGTTACGAGCAGTACTTC. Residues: CASSLDTGYEQYF.